The rows below give T cell receptor beta chains drawn from one sample of a study of T-cell reconstitution after alpha-beta-depleted transplantation in children. Via MiXCR, TCRdb re-called the PCR reads, giving one row per CDR3 protein. The repertoire holds about 600,000 distinct CDR3 sequences, with under 15% as singletons. This specimen consisted of PBMCs, mostly from graft donor cells, obtained 360 days after TCRalphabeta/CD19-depleted stem cell transplant. These receptors all stem from a male patient between 5 and 17 years old who had a stem cell transplant for acute myeloid leukemia, so the T cells may come from the graft donor. CDR3s include the opening cysteine and the closing phenylalanine or tryptophan. The order of the fields is J gene, V gene, clone size, D gene, CDR3 DNA, CDR3 protein. D genes are given only for firm matches. Not every row has a clone size; where given, it reads once, few, many or a size class.

TRBJ2-7	TRBV4-3	many	NA	TGCGCCAGCAGCCAAGATCCCCCCGGGGGCGGCAGCTCCTACGAGCAGTACTTC	CASSQDPPGGGSSYEQYF
TRBJ2-2	TRBV10-3	NA	NA	TGTGCCACCGGGGCCCTTACAGGCACCGGGGAGCTGTTTTTT	CATGALTGTGELFF
TRBJ2-2	TRBV12-3/TRBV12-4	many	NA	TGTGCCAGCAGCCCCCTCTCCACCGGGGAGCTGTTTTTT	CASSPLSTGELFF
TRBJ2-4	TRBV5-5	many	NA	TGTGCCAGCAGCTCACAGGGTAAATTGGACATTCAGTACTTC	CASSSQGKLDIQYF
TRBJ2-7	TRBV12-3/TRBV12-4	NA	NA	TGTGCCAGCAATTGGTTTATGTTTTATGAGCAGTACTTC	CASNWFMFYEQYF
TRBJ2-1	TRBV24-1	NA	NA	TGTGCCACCACGGACAGATACAATGAGCAGTTCTTC	CATTDRYNEQFF
TRBJ2-7	TRBV12-3/TRBV12-4	NA	TRBD2	TGTGCCAGCAGTTGGTGGCGGGAGGGCCAGTACGAGCAGTACTTC	CASSWWREGQYEQYF
TRBJ2-7	TRBV29-1	NA	TRBD2	TGCAGCGTTGAAGATCCAGGACTAGCAACGGCCAACGAGCAGTACTTC	CSVEDPGLATANEQYF
TRBJ2-7	TRBV20-1	few	NA	TGCAGTGCCGCCCCCCCCGGGGTATTCCAGTACGAGCAGTACTTC	CSAAPPGVFQYEQYF
TRBJ2-2	TRBV7-3	NA	NA	TGTGCCAGCAGCTTAACAGGTGTTGCGAACACCGGGGAGCTGTTTTTT	CASSLTGVANTGELFF
TRBJ2-3	TRBV4-3	few	NA	TGCGCCAGCAGCCAAGACCGGGCCTCGGTAGATACGCAGTATTTT	CASSQDRASVDTQYF
TRBJ2-3	TRBV20-1	few	TRBD2	TGCAGTGCTAGAGTAGCGGGAGGTAAAGATACGCAGTATTTT	CSARVAGGKDTQYF
TRBJ2-7	TRBV5-6	NA	NA	TGTGCCAGCAGCTTGGGTCAGTACTACGAGCAGTACTTC	CASSLGQYYEQYF
TRBJ2-1	TRBV4-3	NA	TRBD2	TGCGCCAGCAGCCAAGAGAGAGCGGGAGGGCCCAGCAATGAGCAGTTCTTC	CASSQERAGGPSNEQFF
TRBJ2-7	TRBV11-2	many	TRBD2	TGTGCCAGCAGTTCGGGACTAGCGGGAGGGGGCGAGCAGTACTTC	CASSSGLAGGGEQYF
TRBJ2-1	TRBV20-1	NA	TRBD2	TGCAGTGCATCTACTAGCGGGGAACACAATGAGCAGTTCTTC	CSASTSGEHNEQFF
TRBJ2-7	TRBV28	NA	TRBD2	TGTGCCAGCAGGCATACCGGGACTAGCGGGAGCTACGAGCAGTACTTC	CASRHTGTSGSYEQYF
TRBJ2-1	TRBV4-2	NA	NA	TGTGCCAGCAGCCAAGTATGGATTTCCAATGAGCAGTTCTTC	CASSQVWISNEQFF
TRBJ2-1	TRBV29-1	NA	NA	TGCAGCGTTGATATGTTAGTGGGATTGAGTGAGCAGTTCTTC	CSVDMLVGLSEQFF
TRBJ2-7	TRBV4-2	few	NA	TGTGCCAGCAGCCAAGATCGACCACAAGGCTACGAGCAGTACTTC	CASSQDRPQGYEQYF
TRBJ2-2	TRBV5-1	few	NA	TGCGCCAGCAGCTCCCTAGTAGGGGGCGGGGAGCTGTTTTTT	CASSSLVGGGELFF
TRBJ2-7	TRBV10-3	NA	NA	TGTGCCATCAGCGACGGGACCGCTTCCTACGAGCAGTACTTC	CAISDGTASYEQYF
TRBJ2-7	TRBV12-3/TRBV12-4	many	NA	TGTGCCAGCAGGCCGAATCTGTGCTGCGAGCAGTACTTC	CASRPNLCCEQYF
TRBJ2-2	TRBV11-1	NA	NA	TGTGCCAGCAGCGAGTGGGGTACGAACACCGGGGAGCTGTTTTTT	CASSEWGTNTGELFF
TRBJ2-1	TRBV20-1	many	TRBD1	TGCAGTGCTCGGGACAGGGTCTCCTACAATGAGCAGTTCTTC	CSARDRVSYNEQFF
TRBJ2-7	TRBV29-1	NA	NA	TGCAGCGTTGACCCCTGGAGCTCCTACGAGCAGTACTTC	CSVDPWSSYEQYF
TRBJ2-1	TRBV5-6	NA	NA	TGTGCCAGCAGCTTGACCGGACGGATTCTCGATGAGCAGTTCTTC	CASSLTGRILDEQFF
TRBJ2-3	TRBV29-1	NA	NA	TGCAGCGTTGCGCGTAGGGAACGTACAGATACGCAGTATTTT	CSVARRERTDTQYF
TRBJ2-7	TRBV7-8	few	TRBD1	TGTGCCAGCCATAACCGGGACAGGGAGAGTCCCAAGTACTTC	CASHNRDRESPKYF
TRBJ1-4	TRBV20-1	few	NA	TGCAGTGCTAGCGGTTCAACTAATGAAAAACTGTTTTTT	CSASGSTNEKLFF
TRBJ2-2	TRBV5-1	few	TRBD2	TGCGCCAGCAGCCCGGGACTAGCTGTCCCCCCTCCCGCCGGGGAGCTGTTTTTT	CASSPGLAVPPPAGELFF
TRBJ2-2	TRBV6-1	few	NA	TGTGCCAGCAGCACTCAGGGGCGGTTCGGGATCGGGGAGCTGTTTTTT	CASSTQGRFGIGELFF
TRBJ2-7	TRBV5-1	few	NA	TGCGCCAGCGGAGTGCGCGGGACGAGGGGTGAGCAGTACTTC	CASGVRGTRGEQYF
TRBJ2-7	TRBV7-9	many	NA	TGTGCCAGCCAAAAGGGCCGGCACGAGCAGTACTTC	CASQKGRHEQYF
TRBJ2-7	TRBV7-6	once	TRBD2	TGTGCCAGCAGCCCCGGACTAGCGGGCTTAGTAGCCTACGAGCAGTACTTC	CASSPGLAGLVAYEQYF
TRBJ1-4	TRBV9	NA	NA	TGTGCCAGCAGCCCCCCCCACGGGGGCGCGGAGAAACTGTTTTTT	CASSPPHGGAEKLFF
TRBJ2-4	TRBV20-1	few	NA	TGCAGTGCTAGAGATCTCTTGGGGTCTCCCGGGTACATTCAGTACTTC	CSARDLLGSPGYIQYF
TRBJ2-7	TRBV7-6	NA	NA	TGTGCCAGCAGCTTAGCGCATGAGAGGTCAGACACCTACGAGCAGTACTTC	CASSLAHERSDTYEQYF
TRBJ1-5	TRBV12-3/TRBV12-4	NA	NA	TGTGCCAGCTCAGTTTACGAGGGATATAGCAATCAGCCCCAGCATTTT	CASSVYEGYSNQPQHF
TRBJ2-7	TRBV20-1	few	NA	TGCAGTGCTAGACCCTACAGGGCACGCTCCTACGAGCAGTACTTC	CSARPYRARSYEQYF
TRBJ2-5	TRBV4-1	NA	NA	TGCGCCAGCAGCCAAGTGAGGGTCGGCCGGGAGACCCAGTACTTC	CASSQVRVGRETQYF
TRBJ1-2	TRBV20-1	NA	TRBD1	TGCAGTGCTGGGACAGGGAACTATGGCTACACCTTC	CSAGTGNYGYTF
TRBJ1-2	TRBV4-1	many	NA	TGCGCCAGCAGCCAAGGAGTAGGTGGCTACACCTTC	CASSQGVGGYTF
TRBJ2-3	TRBV6-6	many	NA	TGTGCCAGCAGTTACTGGGGAAGAGATACGCAGTATTTT	CASSYWGRDTQYF
TRBJ2-5	TRBV24-1	NA	NA	TGTGCCACCAGTGAACCCGGGACACCCCAAGAGACCCAGTACTTC	CATSEPGTPQETQYF
TRBJ2-7	TRBV3-1	many	NA	TGTGCCAGCAGCCCCGGGACCCACTACGAGCAGTACTTC	CASSPGTHYEQYF